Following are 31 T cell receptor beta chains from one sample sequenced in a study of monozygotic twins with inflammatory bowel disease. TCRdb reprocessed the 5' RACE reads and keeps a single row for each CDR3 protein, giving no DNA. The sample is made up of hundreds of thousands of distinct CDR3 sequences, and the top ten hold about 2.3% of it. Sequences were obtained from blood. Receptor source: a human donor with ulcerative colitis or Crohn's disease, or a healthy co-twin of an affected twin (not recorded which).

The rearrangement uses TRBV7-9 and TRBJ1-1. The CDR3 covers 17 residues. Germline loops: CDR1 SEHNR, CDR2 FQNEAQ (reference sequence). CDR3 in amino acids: CASSFRTERPMNTEAFF.

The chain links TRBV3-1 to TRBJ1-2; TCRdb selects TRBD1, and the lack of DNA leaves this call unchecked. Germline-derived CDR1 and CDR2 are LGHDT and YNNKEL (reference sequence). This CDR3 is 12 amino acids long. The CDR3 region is CASSGGDYGYTF.

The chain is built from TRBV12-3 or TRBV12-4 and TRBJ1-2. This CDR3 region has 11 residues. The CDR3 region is CASSLNLGYTF.

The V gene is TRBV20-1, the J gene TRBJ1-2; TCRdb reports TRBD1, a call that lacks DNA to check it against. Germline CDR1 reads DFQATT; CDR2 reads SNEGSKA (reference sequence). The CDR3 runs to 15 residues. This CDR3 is CSASPDSLTPYGYTF.

This CDR3 reads CASSQAPAYEQYF. V and J are TRBV3-1 and TRBJ2-7. The germline V gene has CDR1 LGHDT and CDR2 YNNKEL (reference sequence). The CDR3 covers 13 residues.

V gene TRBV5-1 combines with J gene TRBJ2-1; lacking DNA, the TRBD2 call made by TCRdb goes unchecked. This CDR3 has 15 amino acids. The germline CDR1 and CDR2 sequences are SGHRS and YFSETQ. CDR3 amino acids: CASGGLAGSYNEQFF.

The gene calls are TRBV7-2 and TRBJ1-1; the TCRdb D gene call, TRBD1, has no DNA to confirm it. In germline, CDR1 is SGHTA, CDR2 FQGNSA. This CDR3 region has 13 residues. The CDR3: CASSVERGTEAFF.

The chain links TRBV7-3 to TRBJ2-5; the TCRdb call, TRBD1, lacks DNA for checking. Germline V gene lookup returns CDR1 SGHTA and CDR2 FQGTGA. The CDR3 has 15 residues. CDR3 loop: CASSRGSGQQETQYF.

The chain's CDR3 is CASKGGVAITYNEQFF. The V call is TRBV5-1, the J call TRBJ2-1; as DNA is missing, the TRBD2 call by TCRdb cannot be tested. CDR1 SGHRS and CDR2 YFSETQ come from the germline V gene. The CDR3 is 16 amino acids.

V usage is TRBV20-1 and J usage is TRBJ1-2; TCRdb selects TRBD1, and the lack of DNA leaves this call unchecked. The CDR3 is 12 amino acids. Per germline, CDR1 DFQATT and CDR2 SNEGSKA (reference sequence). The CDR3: CSAGDSNYGYTF.

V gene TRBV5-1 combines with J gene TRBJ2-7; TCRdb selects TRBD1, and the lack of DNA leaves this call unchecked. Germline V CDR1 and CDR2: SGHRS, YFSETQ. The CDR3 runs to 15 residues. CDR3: CASSLLAGDPYEQYF. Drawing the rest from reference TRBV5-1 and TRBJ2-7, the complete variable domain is KAGVTQTPRYLIKTRGQQVTLSCSPISGHRSVSWYQQTPGQGLQFLFEYFSETQRNKGNFPGRFSGRQFSNSRSEMNVSTLELGDSALYLCASSLLAGDPYEQYFGPGTRLTVT.

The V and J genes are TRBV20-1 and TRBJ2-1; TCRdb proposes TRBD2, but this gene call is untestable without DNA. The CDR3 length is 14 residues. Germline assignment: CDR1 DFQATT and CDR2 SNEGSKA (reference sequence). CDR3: CSAGGAGGYNEQFF.

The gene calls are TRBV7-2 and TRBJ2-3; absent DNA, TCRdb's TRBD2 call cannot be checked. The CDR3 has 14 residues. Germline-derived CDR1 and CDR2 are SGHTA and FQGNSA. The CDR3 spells CASARTSSTDTQYF.

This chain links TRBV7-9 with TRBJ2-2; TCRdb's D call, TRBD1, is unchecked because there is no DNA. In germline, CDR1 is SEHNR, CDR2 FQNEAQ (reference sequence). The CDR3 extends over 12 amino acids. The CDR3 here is CASSRQTGELFF.

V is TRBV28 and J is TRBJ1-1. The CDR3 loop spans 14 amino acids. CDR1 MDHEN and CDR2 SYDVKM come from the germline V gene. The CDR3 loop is CASSWGSKNTEAFF.

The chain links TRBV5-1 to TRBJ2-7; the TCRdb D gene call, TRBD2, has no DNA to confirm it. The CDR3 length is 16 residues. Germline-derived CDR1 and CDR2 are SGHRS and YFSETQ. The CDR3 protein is CASSLGASGGTYEQYF.

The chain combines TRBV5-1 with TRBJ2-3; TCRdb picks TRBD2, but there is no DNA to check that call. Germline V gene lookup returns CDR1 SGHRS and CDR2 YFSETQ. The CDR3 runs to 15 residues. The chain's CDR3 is CASLRGDGLTDTQYF. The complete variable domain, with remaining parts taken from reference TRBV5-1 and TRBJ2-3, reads KAGVTQTPRYLIKTRGQQVTLSCSPISGHRSVSWYQQTPGQGLQFLFEYFSETQRNKGNFPGRFSGRQFSNSRSEMNVSTLELGDSALYLCASLRGDGLTDTQYFGPGTRLTVL.

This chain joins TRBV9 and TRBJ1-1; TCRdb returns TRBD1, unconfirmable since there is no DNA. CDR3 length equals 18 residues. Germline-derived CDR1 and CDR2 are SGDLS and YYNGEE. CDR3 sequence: CASSVGRTAGEMGTEAFF.

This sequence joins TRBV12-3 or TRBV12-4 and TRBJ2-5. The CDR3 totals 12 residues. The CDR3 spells CASSLFQETQYF.

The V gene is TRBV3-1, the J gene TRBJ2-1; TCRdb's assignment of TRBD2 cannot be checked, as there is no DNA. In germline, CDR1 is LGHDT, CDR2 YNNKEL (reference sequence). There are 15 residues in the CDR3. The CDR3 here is CASRDGSLTYNEQFF.

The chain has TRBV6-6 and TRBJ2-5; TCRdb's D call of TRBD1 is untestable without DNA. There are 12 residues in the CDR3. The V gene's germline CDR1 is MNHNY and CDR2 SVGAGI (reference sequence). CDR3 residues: CASSPRGLRQYF.

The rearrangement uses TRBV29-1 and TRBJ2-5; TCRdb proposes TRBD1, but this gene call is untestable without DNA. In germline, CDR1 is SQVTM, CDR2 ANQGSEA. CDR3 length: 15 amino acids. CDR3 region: CSVAPTRGTAETQYF.

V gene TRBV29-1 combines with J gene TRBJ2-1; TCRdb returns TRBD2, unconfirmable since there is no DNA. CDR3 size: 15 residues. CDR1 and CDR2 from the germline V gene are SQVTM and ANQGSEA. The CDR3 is CSVAPSLAGDHEQFF.

CDR3 loop: CASSPSAGLKETQYF. The V gene is TRBV18, the J gene TRBJ2-5; TCRdb calls TRBD2, which cannot be checked without DNA. The CDR3 sequence is 15 residues long. Per the germline V gene, CDR1 is KGHSH and CDR2 is LQKENI.

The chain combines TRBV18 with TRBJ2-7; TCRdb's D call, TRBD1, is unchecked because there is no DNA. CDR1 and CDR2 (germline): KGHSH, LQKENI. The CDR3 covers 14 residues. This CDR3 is CASSLSTGVGEQYF.

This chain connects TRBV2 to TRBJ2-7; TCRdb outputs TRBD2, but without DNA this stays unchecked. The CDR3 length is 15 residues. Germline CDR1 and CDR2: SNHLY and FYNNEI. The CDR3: CASSVPGGPPYEQYF.

The CDR3 reads CSARLELNYGYTF. The rearrangement joins TRBV20-1 to TRBJ1-2. The CDR3 covers 13 residues. Germline lookup yields CDR1 DFQATT and CDR2 SNEGSKA (reference sequence).

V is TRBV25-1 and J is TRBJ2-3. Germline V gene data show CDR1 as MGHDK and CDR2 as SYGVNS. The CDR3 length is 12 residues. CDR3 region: CASSELDYTQYF.

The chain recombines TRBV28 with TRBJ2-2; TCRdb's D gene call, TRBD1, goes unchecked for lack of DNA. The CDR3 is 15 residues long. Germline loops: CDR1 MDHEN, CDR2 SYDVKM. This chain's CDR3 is CASSFGQGATGELFF.

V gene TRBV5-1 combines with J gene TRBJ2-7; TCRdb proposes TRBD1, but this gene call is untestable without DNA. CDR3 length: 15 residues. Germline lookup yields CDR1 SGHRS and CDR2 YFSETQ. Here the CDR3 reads CASSATTGDSYEQYF.

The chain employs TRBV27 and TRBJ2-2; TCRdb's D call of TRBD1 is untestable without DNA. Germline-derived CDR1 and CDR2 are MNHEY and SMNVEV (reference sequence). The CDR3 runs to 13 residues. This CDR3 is CASGTEYTGELFF.